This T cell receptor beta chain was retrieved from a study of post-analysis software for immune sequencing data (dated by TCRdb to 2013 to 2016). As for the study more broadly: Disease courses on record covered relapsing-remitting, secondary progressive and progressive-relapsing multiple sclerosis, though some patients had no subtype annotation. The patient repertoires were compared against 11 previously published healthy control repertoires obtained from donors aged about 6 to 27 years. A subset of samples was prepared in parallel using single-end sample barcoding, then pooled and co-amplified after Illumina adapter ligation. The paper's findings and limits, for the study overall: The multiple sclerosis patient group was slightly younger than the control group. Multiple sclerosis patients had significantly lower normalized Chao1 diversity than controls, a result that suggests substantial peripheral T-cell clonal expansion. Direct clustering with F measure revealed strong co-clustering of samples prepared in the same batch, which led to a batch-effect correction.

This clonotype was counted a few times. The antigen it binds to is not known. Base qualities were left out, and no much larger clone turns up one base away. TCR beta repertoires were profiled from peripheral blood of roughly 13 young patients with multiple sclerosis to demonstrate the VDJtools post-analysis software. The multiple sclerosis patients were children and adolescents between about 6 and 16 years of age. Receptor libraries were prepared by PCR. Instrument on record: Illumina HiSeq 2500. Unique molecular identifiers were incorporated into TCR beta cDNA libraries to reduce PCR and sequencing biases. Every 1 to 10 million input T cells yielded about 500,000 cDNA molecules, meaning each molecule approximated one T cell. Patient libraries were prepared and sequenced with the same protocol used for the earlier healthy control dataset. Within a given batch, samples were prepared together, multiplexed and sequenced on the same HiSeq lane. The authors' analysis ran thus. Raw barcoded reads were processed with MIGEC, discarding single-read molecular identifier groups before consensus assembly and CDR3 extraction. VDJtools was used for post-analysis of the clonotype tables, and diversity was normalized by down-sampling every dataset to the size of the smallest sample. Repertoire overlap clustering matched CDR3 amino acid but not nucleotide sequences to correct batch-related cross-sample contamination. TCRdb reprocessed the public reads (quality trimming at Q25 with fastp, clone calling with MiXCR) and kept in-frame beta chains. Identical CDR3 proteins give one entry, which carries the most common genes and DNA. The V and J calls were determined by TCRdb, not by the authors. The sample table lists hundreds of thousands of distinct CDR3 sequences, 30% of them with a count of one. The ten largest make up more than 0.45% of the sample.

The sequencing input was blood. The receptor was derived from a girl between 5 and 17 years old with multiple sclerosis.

CDR3 loop: CASSPGQPPTEAFF. The sequence in DNA is TGCGCCAGCAGCCCGGGACAGCCGCCCACTGAAGCTTTCTTT. Recombination connected TRBV5-1 to TRBJ1-1; TRBD1 fits 7 bases in the junction. The germline V gene provides CDR1 SGHRS and CDR2 YFSETQ. After removal of 4 bases from V and 4 bases from J, the junction retains 7 bases not matched to a gene. The CDR3 contains 14 residues, cysteine and phenylalanine counted. Only the CDR3 DNA stays, 42 bases, in frame from base 1.